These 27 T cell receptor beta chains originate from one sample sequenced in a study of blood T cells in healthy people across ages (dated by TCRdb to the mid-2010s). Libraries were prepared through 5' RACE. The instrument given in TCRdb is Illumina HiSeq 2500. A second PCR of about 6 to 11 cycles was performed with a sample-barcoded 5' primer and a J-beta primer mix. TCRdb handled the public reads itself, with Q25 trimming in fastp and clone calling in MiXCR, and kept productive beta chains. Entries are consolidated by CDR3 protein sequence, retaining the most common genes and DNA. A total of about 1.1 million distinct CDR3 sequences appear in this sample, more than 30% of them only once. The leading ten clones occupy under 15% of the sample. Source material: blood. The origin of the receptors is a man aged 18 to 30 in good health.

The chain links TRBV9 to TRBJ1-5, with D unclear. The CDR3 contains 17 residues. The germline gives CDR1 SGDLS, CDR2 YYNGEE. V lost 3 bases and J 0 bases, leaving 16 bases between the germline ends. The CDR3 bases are TGTGCCAGCAGCGCCGGGTCGGGCAGATCTAGCAATCAGCCCCAGCATTTT. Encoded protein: CASSAGSGRSSNQPQHF.

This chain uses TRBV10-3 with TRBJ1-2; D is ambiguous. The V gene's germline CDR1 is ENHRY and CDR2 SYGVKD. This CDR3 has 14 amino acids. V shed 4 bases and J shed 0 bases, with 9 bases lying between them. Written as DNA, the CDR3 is TGTGCCATCAGTGTTGGAGGATCTAACTATGGCTACACCTTC. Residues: CAISVGGSNYGYTF.

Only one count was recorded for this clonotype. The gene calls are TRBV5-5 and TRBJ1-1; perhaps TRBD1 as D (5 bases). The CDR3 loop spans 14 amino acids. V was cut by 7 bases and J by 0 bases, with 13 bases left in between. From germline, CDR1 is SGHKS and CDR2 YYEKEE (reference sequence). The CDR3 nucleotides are TGTGCCAGCGCCAGGGATACAATGAACACTGAAGCTTTCTTT. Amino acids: CASARDTMNTEAFF.

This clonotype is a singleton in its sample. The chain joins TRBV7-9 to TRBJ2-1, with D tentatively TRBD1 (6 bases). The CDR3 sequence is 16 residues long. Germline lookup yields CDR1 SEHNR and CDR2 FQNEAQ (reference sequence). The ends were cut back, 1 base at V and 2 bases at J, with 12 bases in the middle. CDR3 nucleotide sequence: TGTGCCAGCAGCTTAGAGGCAGGGGCAACCTACAATGAGCAGTTCTTC. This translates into CASSLEAGATYNEQFF.

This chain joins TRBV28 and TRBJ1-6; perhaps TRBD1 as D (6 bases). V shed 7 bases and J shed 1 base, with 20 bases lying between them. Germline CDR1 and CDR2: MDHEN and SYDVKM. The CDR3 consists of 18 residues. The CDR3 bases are TGTGCCAGCACCGCCAATTTAAGGAGGGGGTCCTATAATTCACCCCTCCACTTT. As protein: CASTANLRRGSYNSPLHF.

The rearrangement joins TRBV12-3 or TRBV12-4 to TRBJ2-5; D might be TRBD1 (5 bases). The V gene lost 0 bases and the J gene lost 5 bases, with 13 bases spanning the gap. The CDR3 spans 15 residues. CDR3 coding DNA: TGTGCCAGCAGTTTAGCGGGCAGGGTAACGGAGACCCAGTACTTC. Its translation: CASSLAGRVTETQYF.

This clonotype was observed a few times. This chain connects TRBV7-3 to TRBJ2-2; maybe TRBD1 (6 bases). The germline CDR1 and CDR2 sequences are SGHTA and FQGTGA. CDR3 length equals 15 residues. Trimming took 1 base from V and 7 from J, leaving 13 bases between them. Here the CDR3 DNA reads TGTGCCAGCAGCTTAAGGGACAACTCCTTCGGGGAGCTGTTTTTT. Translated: CASSLRDNSFGELFF.

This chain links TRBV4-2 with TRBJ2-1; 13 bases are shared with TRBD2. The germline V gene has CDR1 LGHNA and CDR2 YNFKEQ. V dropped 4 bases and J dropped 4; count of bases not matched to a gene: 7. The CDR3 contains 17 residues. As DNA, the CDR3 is TGTGCCAGCAGCCTATGGACTAGCGGGGGCGGTTACAATGAGCAGTTCTTC. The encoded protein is CASSLWTSGGGYNEQFF.

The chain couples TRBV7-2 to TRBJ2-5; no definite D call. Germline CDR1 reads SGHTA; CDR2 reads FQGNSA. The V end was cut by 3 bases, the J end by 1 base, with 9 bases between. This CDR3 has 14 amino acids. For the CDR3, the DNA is TGTGCCAGCAGCTTTGTGGCAGTCCAAGAGACCCAGTACTTC. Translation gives CASSFVAVQETQYF.

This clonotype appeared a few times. The CDR3 here is CASTRVSNQPQHF. In DNA form, the CDR3 reads TGTGCCAGCACTCGAGTAAGCAATCAGCCCCAGCATTTT. The chain recombines TRBV2 with TRBJ1-5; D is unclear. Trimming took off 7 bases at V and 1 base at J, with 8 bases between the two ends. The CDR3 is 13 residues long. Germline CDR1 reads SNHLY; CDR2 reads FYNNEI.

The CDR3 nucleotides read TGTGCCAGCTCACCACGTTTTGGGGAGACAGAGAGCTCCTACGAGCAGTACTTC. Translating gives CASSPRFGETESSYEQYF. The chain joins TRBV18 to TRBJ2-7; D possibly matches TRBD1 or TRBD2 (5 bases each). The CDR3 length is 18 residues. The germline V and J ends were trimmed by 1 base and 0 bases, with 19 bases remaining between them. CDR1 KGHSH and CDR2 LQKENI come from the germline V gene.

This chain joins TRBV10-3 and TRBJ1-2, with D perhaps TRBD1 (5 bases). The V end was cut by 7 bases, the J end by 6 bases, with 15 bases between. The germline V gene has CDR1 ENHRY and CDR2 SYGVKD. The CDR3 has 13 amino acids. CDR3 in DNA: TGTGCCATCACCACAGAGGGGCGAGATGGCTACACCTTC. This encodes CAITTEGRDGYTF.

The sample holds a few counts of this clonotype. The CDR3 coding sequence is TGTGCCAGCAGTGGTCCGGGACTAGCATACGATACGCAGTATTTT. Its protein is CASSGPGLAYDTQYF. The chain employs TRBV6-2 or TRBV6-3 and TRBJ2-3; 9 nucleotides line up with TRBD2. Germline V gives CDR1 MNHEY, CDR2 SVGEGT. Trimming cost V 5 bases and J 6 bases; bases outside gene matches: 9. The CDR3 loop spans 15 amino acids.

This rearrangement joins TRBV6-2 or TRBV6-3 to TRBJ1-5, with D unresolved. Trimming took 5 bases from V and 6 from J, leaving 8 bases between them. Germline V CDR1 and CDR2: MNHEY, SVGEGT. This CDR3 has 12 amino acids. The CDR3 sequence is CASSKMGQPQHF. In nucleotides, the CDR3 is TGTGCCAGCAGTAAGATGGGTCAGCCCCAGCATTTT.

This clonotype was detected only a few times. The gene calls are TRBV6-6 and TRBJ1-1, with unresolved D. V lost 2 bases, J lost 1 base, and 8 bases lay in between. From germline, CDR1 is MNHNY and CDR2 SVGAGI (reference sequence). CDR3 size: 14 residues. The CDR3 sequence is CASSYAQQNTEAFF. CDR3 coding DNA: TGTGCCAGCAGTTACGCCCAGCAGAACACTGAAGCTTTCTTT.

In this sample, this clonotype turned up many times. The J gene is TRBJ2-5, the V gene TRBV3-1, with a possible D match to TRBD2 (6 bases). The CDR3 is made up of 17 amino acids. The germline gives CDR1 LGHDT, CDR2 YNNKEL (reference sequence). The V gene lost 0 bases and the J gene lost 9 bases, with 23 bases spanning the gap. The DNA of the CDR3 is TGTGCCAGCAGCCAAGATCATCAAGGCCTAGGTGGAGGGGCCCAGTACTTC. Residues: CASSQDHQGLGGGAQYF.

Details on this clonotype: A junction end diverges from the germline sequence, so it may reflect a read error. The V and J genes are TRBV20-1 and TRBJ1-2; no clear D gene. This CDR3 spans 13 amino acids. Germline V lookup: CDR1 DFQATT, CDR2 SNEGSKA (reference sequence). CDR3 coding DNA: TGCAGTGCTAGAGGAGTGGCAGACTATGGCCACACCTTC. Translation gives CSARGVADYGHTF.

The CDR3 sequence is CASSGTGFLETQYF. The CDR3, as DNA: TGTGCCAGCAGTGGGACAGGGTTTTTGGAGACCCAGTACTTC. The chain uses TRBV27 and TRBJ2-5; 9 bases are shared with TRBD1. V lost 5 bases and J lost 5; bases outside the gene matches: 6. CDR1 and CDR2 (germline): MNHEY, SMNVEV (reference sequence). The CDR3 runs 14 residues.

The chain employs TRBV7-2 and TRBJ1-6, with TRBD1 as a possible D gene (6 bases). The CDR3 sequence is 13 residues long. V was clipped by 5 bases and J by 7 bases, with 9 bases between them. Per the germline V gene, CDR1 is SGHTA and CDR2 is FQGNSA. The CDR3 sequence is CASSRDTNSPLHF. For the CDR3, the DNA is TGTGCCAGCAGCCGGGACACCAATTCACCCCTCCACTTT.

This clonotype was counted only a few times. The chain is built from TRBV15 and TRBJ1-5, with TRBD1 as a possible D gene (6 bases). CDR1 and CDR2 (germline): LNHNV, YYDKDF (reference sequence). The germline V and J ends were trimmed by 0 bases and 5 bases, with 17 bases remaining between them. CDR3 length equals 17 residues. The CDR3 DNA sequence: TGTGCCACCAGCAGAGAAGGGATTAGGGGGGAACATCAGCCCCAGCATTTT. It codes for CATSREGIRGEHQPQHF.

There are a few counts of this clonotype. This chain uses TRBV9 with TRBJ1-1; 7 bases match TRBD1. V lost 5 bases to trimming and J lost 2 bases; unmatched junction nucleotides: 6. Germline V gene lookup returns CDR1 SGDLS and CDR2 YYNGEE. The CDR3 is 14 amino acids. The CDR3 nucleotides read TGTGCCAGCAGTGTCGGGGACAGTAACACTGAAGCTTTCTTT. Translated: CASSVGDSNTEAFF.

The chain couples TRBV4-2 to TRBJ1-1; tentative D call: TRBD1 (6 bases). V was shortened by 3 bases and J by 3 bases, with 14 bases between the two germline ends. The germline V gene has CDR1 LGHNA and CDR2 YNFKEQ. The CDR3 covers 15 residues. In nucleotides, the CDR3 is TGTGCCAGCAGCCAGATACCAGGGGACTACACTGAAGCTTTCTTT. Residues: CASSQIPGDYTEAFF.

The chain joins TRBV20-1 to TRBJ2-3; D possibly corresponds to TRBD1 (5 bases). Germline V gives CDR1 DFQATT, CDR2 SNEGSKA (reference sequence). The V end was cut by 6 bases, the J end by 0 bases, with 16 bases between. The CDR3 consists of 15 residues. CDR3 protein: CSAHIRGPSTDTQYF. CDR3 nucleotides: TGCAGTGCCCATATAAGGGGTCCTAGCACAGATACGCAGTATTTT.

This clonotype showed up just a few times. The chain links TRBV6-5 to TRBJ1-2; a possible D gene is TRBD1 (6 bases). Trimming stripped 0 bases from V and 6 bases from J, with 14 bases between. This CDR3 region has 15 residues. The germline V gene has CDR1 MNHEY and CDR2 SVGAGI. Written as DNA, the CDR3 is TGTGCCAGCAGTTACTCGTTGGAGGCAGGGGATGGCTACACCTTC. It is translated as CASSYSLEAGDGYTF.

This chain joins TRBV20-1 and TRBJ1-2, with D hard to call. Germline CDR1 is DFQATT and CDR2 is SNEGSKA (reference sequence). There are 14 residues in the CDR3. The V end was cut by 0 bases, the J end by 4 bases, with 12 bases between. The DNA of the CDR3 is TGCAGTGCTAGAGATCACAAGAGGACCTATGGCTACACCTTC. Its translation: CSARDHKRTYGYTF.

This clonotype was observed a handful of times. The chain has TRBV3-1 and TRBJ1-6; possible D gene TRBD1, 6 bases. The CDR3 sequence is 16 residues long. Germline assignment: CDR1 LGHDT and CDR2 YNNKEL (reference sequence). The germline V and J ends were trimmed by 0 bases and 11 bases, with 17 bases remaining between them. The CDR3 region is CASSQESGHREPPLHF. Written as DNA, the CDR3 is TGTGCCAGCAGCCAAGAATCCGGACACAGGGAGCCACCCCTCCACTTT.

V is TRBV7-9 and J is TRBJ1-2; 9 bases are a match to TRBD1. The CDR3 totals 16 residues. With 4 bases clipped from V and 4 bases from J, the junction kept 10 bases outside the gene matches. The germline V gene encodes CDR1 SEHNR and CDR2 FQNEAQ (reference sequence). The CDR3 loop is CASSSATGGTIYGYTF. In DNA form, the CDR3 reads TGTGCCAGCAGCTCCGCGACAGGGGGAACAATCTATGGCTACACCTTC.